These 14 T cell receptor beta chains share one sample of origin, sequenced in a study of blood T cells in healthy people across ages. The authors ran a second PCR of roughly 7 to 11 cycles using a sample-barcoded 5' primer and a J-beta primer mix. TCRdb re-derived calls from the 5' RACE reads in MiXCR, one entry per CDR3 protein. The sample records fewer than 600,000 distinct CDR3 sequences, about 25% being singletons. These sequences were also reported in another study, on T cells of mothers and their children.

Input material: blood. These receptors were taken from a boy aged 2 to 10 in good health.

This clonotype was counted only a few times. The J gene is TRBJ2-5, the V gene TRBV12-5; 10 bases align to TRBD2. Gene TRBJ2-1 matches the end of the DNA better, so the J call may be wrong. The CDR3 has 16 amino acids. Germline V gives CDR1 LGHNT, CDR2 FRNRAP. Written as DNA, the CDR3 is TGTGCTAGTGGTTTGGTTACTAGCGGGATCGGCGATGAGCAGTTCTTC. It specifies CASGLVTSGIGDEQFF.

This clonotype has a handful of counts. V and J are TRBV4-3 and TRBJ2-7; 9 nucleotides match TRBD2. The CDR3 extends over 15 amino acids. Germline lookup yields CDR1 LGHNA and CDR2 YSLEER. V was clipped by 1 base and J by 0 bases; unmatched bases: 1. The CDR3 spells CASSQASGASYEQYF. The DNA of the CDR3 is TGCGCCAGCAGCCAAGCTAGCGGGGCCTCCTACGAGCAGTACTTC.

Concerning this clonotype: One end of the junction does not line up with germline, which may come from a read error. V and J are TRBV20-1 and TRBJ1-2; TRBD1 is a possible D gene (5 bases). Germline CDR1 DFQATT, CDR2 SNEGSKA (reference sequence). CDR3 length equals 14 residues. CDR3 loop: CSTRARQGMYGYTF. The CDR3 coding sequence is TGCAGTACTAGAGCCCGGCAGGGAATGTATGGCTACACCTTC.

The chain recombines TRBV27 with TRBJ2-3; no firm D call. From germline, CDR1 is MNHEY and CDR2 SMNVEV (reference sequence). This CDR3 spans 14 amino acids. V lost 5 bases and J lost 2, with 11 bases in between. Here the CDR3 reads CASSRIGDTDTQYF. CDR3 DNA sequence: TGTGCCAGCAGTCGTATTGGGGACACAGATACGCAGTATTTT.

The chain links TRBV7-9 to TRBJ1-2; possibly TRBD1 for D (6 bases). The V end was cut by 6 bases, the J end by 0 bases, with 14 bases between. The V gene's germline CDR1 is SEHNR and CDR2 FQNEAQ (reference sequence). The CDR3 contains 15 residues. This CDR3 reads CASSASGQPNYGYTF. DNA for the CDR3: TGTGCCAGCAGTGCTTCCGGACAGCCTAACTATGGCTACACCTTC.

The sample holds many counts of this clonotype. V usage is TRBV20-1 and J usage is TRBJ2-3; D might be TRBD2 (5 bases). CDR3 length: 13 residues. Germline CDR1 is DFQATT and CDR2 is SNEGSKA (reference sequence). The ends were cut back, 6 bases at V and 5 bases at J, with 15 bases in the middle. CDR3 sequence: CSALSLEVDTQYF. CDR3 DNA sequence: TGCAGTGCCCTTTCCCTGGAGGTAGATACGCAGTATTTT.

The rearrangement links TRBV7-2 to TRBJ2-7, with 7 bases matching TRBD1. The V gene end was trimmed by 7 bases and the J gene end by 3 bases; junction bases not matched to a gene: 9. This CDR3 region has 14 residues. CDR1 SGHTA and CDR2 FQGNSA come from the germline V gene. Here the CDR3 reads CASTSNRGNYEQYF. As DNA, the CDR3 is TGTGCCAGCACCAGTAACAGGGGAAACTACGAGCAGTACTTC.

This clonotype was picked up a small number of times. The CDR3, as DNA: TGTGCCAGCAGTTCGACCCGACAGGGGCGATACTTC. Protein: CASSSTRQGRYF. The chain uses TRBV6-6 and TRBJ2-5; 8 nucleotides match TRBD1. This CDR3 has 12 residues. V shed 4 bases, J shed 14 bases, and the junction held 9 bases outside the gene matches. The germline V gene encodes CDR1 MNHNY and CDR2 SVGAGI (reference sequence).

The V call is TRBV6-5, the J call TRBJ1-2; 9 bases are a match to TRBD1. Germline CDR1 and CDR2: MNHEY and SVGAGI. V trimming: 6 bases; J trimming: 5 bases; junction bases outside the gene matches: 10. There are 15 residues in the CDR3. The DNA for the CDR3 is TGTGCCAGCAGCCCCCCGGACAGGGGAGAATATGGCTACACCTTC. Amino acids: CASSPPDRGEYGYTF.

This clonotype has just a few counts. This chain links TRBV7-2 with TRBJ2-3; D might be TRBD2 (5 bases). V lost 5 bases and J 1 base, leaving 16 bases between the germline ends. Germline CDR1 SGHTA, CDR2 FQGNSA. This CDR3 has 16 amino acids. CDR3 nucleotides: TGTGCCAGCAGCCAACAGACTAACCCCGGCACAGATACGCAGTATTTT. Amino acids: CASSQQTNPGTDTQYF. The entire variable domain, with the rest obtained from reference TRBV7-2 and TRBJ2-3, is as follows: GAGVSQSPSNKVTEKGKDVELRCDPISGHTALYWYRQSLGQGLEFLIYFQGNSAPDKSGLPSDRFSAERTGGSVSTLTIQRTQQEDSAVYLCASSQQTNPGTDTQYFGPGTRLTVL.

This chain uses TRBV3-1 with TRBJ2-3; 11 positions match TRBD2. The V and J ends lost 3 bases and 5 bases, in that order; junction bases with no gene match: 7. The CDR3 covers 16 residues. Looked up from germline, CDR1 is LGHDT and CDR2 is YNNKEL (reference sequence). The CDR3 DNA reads TGTGCCAGCAGCCAGGTAGCGGGGGGGTTGGAAGATACGCAGTATTTT. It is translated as CASSQVAGGLEDTQYF.

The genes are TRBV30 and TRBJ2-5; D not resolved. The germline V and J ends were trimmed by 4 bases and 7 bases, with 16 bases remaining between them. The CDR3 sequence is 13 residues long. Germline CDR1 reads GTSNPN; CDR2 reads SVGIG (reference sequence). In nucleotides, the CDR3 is TGTGCCTGGAATGAGATAGCTGGACCGACCCAGTACTTC. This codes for CAWNEIAGPTQYF.

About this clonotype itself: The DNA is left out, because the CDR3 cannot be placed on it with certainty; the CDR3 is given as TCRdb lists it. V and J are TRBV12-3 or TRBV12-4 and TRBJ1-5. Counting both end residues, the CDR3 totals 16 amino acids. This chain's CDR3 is CASSLEFGSGNQPQHF.

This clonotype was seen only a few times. CDR3 sequence (DNA): TGTGCCAGCAGCCCTGAAATGCTGAACACTGAAGCTTTCTTT. The encoded protein is CASSPEMLNTEAFF. The chain links TRBV9 to TRBJ1-1; D remains ambiguous. This CDR3 is 14 amino acids long. V was pared by 4 bases and J by 0 bases, with 10 bases between. CDR1 SGDLS and CDR2 YYNGEE come from the germline V gene.